Presented here are 18 T cell receptor beta chains from one specimen sequenced in a study of blood T cell repertoires in COVID-19. Here immunoSEQ multiplex PCR was the method, and the copy in TCRdb shows in-frame clones only, minus some. The sample carries tens of thousands of clones, 80% recorded once. The sample was peripheral blood. The origin of the receptors is a man aged 65 to 85 with acute or convalescent COVID-19.

The J gene is TRBJ1-1, the V gene TRBV10-1, with a weak D call TRBD1 (5 bases). The germline CDR1 and CDR2 sequences are WNHNN and SYGVQD (reference sequence). The CDR3 runs to 13 residues. Trimming cost V 5 bases and J 1 base, with 8 bases left between them. Written as DNA, the CDR3 is TGCGCCAGCAGTTTAGACAGGAACACTGAAGCTTTCTTT. Amino acid sequence: CASSLDRNTEAFF.

Written as DNA, the CDR3 is TGTGCCACCAGATCCGACAGGGATGCTGGAAACACCATATATTTT. Translated: CATRSDRDAGNTIYF. The chain employs TRBV6-5 and TRBJ1-3; TRBD1 matches 7 bases. V was pared by 10 bases and J by 2 bases, with 11 bases of the junction left unmatched. The CDR3 loop spans 15 amino acids. The V gene's germline CDR1 is MNHEY and CDR2 SVGAGI.

In regard to this clone: At one of its ends the junction is not consistent with the germline gene, which may arise from a read error. The genes are TRBV20-1 and TRBJ1-1; no definite D call. The germline V gene has CDR1 DFQATT and CDR2 SNEGSKA (reference sequence). The CDR3 length is 11 residues. CDR3 residues: CSASPGYEAFF. The CDR3 coding sequence is TGCAGCGCTAGTCCGGGGTACGAAGCTTTCTTT.

This chain links TRBV12-3 or TRBV12-4 with TRBJ2-7; the D gene is possibly TRBD1 (5 bases). Trimming shortened V by 0 bases and J by 3 bases, and 6 bases separated the two germline ends. The CDR3 is 13 amino acids. CDR3 amino acids: CASSLAGVYEQYF. CDR3 bases: TGTGCCAGCAGTTTAGCAGGGGTCTACGAGCAGTACTTC.

The chain recombines TRBV9 with TRBJ1-6; no clear D. Trimming left V 2 bases short and J 8 bases short, with 11 bases between. Germline V gene lookup returns CDR1 SGDLS and CDR2 YYNGEE. This CDR3 is 14 amino acids long. The CDR3 bases are TGTGCCAGCAGCGTGACCCCCGGGGATTCACCCCTCCACTTT. Translation gives CASSVTPGDSPLHF.

The J gene is TRBJ1-3, the V gene TRBV4-2, with TRBD1 matching 8 bases. The CDR3 has 17 amino acids. Per germline, CDR1 LGHNA and CDR2 YNFKEQ. V lost 3 bases, J lost 2 bases, and 9 bases stayed unmatched. CDR3 in DNA: TGTGCCAGCAGCCAGGGAGGGACAGGTGGCCCTGGAAACACCATATATTTT. It specifies CASSQGGTGGPGNTIYF.

This sequence joins TRBV15 and TRBJ1-1; 7 bases are a match to TRBD1. Germline CDR1 reads LNHNV; CDR2 reads YYDKDF (reference sequence). The ends lost 0 bases at V and 4 bases at J; junction bases unmatched: 2. The CDR3 length is 14 residues. CDR3 nucleotides: TGTGCCACCAGCAGAGACGACAGGGCCACTGAAGCTTTCTTT. Translating it yields CATSRDDRATEAFF. Full variable domain (outside the CDR3, taken from reference TRBV15 and TRBJ1-1): DAMVIQNPRYQVTQFGKPVTLSCSQTLNHNVMYWYQQKSSQAPKLLFHYYDKDFNNEADTPDNFQSRRPNTSFCFLDIRSPGLGDTAMYLCATSRDDRATEAFFGQGTRLTVV.

The chain links TRBV2 to TRBJ1-5; possibly TRBD1 for D (6 bases). The V and J ends lost 6 bases and 0 bases respectively, with 12 bases between them. CDR1 and CDR2 (germline): SNHLY, FYNNEI. This CDR3 comprises 15 residues. CDR3 residues: CASRGGRISNQPQHF. The CDR3 nucleotides are TGTGCCAGCAGAGGGGGACGGATTAGCAATCAGCCCCAGCATTTT.

The chain uses TRBV6-5 and TRBJ1-1; TRBD1 is a possible D gene (6 bases). V lost 7 bases and J 1 base, leaving 10 bases between the germline ends. This CDR3 region has 13 residues. From germline, CDR1 is MNHEY and CDR2 SVGAGI. DNA for the CDR3: TGTGCCAGCAAAGTACAGGGGAACACTGAAGCTTTCTTT. This codes for CASKVQGNTEAFF.

This chain joins TRBV28 and TRBJ2-7; 13 bases line up with TRBD2. This CDR3 is 15 amino acids long. Germline V CDR1 and CDR2: MDHEN, SYDVKM. The V segment lost 4 bases and the J segment 6 bases; nucleotides outside the gene matches: 6. The DNA of the CDR3 is TGTGCCAGCAGTTCCAGGACTAGCGGGGGTGGCGAGCAGTACTTC. This gives the protein CASSSRTSGGGEQYF.

The rearrangement uses TRBV5-5 and TRBJ1-4, with 10 bases lining up with TRBD1. The V segment lost 2 bases and the J segment 7 bases; nucleotides outside the gene matches: 5. Germline V gene sequence: CDR1 SGHKS, CDR2 YYEKEE (reference sequence). This CDR3 spans 15 amino acids. In DNA form, the CDR3 reads TGTGCCAGCAGCTTTCGACAGGGGGCGGGTGAAAAACTGTTTTTT. The encoded protein is CASSFRQGAGEKLFF.

The V and J genes are TRBV12-3 or TRBV12-4 and TRBJ2-2, with D possibly being TRBD1 (6 bases). This CDR3 comprises 13 residues. The V gene lost 5 bases and the J gene lost 7 bases, with 11 bases spanning the gap. The CDR3 loop is CASSQGFSGELFF. The CDR3 DNA reads TGTGCCAGCAGTCAGGGGTTTAGCGGGGAGCTGTTTTTT.

V is TRBV2 and J is TRBJ2-5; the match to TRBD2 covers 10 bases. The CDR3 contains 14 residues. J was trimmed by 4 bases and V by 4 bases; bases with no gene match: 3. Germline V lookup: CDR1 SNHLY, CDR2 FYNNEI. Here the CDR3 reads CASSVSSGGETQYF. Written as DNA, the CDR3 is TGTGCCAGCAGTGTGTCTAGCGGGGGAGAGACCCAGTACTTC.

This clone has a handful of counts. J is TRBJ2-7 and V is TRBV4-1; tentative D call: TRBD1 (6 bases). Trimming shortened V by 5 bases and J by 1 base, and 12 bases separated the two germline ends. Germline-derived CDR1 and CDR2 are MGHRA and YSYEKL. The CDR3 loop spans 14 amino acids. Here the CDR3 DNA reads TGCGCCAGCAGCTGGAATACAGGGTCCTACGAGCAGTACTTC. Translation gives CASSWNTGSYEQYF.

This clone showed up just a few times. The J gene is TRBJ1-2, the V gene TRBV28, with 8 bases fitting TRBD1. CDR1 and CDR2 (germline): MDHEN, SYDVKM. The trim removed 3 bases at V and 6 bases at J, leaving 6 bases unmatched. The CDR3 is made up of 14 amino acids. In DNA form, the CDR3 reads TGTGCCAGCAGTTTCTTGGGACAGGCCCATGGCTACACCTTC. Its protein is CASSFLGQAHGYTF.

The chain couples TRBV7-2 to TRBJ2-5; no firm D call. V was clipped by 5 bases and J by 4 bases, with 17 bases between them. Per the germline V gene, CDR1 is SGHTA and CDR2 is FQGNSA. The CDR3 is 15 residues long. The DNA for the CDR3 is TGTGCCAGCAGCCGCTCCCCTCCCCGAGGAGAGACCCAGTACTTC. Translation: CASSRSPPRGETQYF.

This clone was seen only a few times. This sequence joins TRBV5-1 and TRBJ1-5; TRBD1 aligns across 9 bases. Germline-derived CDR1 and CDR2 are SGHRS and YFSETQ. V lost 5 bases, J lost 9 bases, and 12 bases stayed unmatched. CDR3 length equals 15 residues. As DNA, the CDR3 is TGCGCCAGCAGAAACAACGGACAGGGGCTGAGGCCCCAGCATTTT. The encoded protein is CASRNNGQGLRPQHF.

The chain is built from TRBV6-4 and TRBJ2-7; D not resolved. The germline V and J ends were trimmed by 3 bases and 4 bases, with 19 bases remaining between them. The V gene's germline CDR1 is MRHNA and CDR2 SNTAGT. There are 16 residues in the CDR3. CDR3 nucleotide sequence: TGTGCCAGCAGTGATCCGGTTCAGGTAAGTTGGTACGAGCAGTACTTC. This sequence encodes CASSDPVQVSWYEQYF.